This T cell receptor (beta chain) is from a study of T cells after yellow fever vaccination. Across the whole study: The SMART-Seq v4 Ultra Low Input method served to prepare the low-cell-number fractions.

Making TCR cDNA involved 5'RACE template switching, which added UMIs and a universal primer site. MiXCR, applied by TCRdb to the 5' RACE reads, yields one record per CDR3 protein. Of 340,000 or so distinct CDR3 sequences listed, under 15% are singletons. In its sample, this clonotype was seen many times. What it recognizes is unknown. Overall study results and limits: Bulk-population clonotypes that are abundant could appear as contaminants in FACS-sorted repertoires. CD4 and CD8 compartments shared a small share of clonotypes.

This sequence was found in a man younger than 35 who received the YFV17D yellow fever vaccine. The sequencing here drew on CD4+ T cells sorted from PBMCs, taken 15 days after the yellow fever booster vaccination.

CDR3 in DNA: TGTGCCAGCAGTTCAACCCGGGACAGGAGATCCAATCAGCCCCAGCATTTT. Residues: CASSSTRDRRSNQPQHF. V and J are TRBV6-6 and TRBJ1-5; 8 nucleotides align to TRBD1. In germline, CDR1 is MNHNY, CDR2 SVGAGI (reference sequence). Trimming at V came to 4 bases and at J to 3 bases, leaving 11 bases not matched to a gene. CDR3 size: 17 residues.